These 22 T cell receptor beta chains were sequenced from one sample in a study of regulatory T cells in long-lasting Graves disease. CDR3-region Arm-PCR and iRepertoire HTBI primers produced the TCR beta libraries. Each CDR3 protein gets one entry after TCRdb re-called the multiplex PCR reads with MiXCR. The sample consists of about 500,000 distinct CDR3 sequences, around 15% of them appearing once. Time point noted: newly diagnosed GD, antithyroid drugs for less than 3 months. Preparation of the TCR library used RNA extracted from PBMCs. The same data also went into a second study, on T cells in Graves' hyperthyroidism and ophthalmopathy.

This specimen was peripheral blood mononuclear cells (PBMCs), taken at new diagnosis, from a patient treated with antithyroid drugs. All receptors come from a man in his forties or fifties with Graves disease.

This clonotype was seen a few times. This sequence joins TRBV4-1 and TRBJ2-7; no reliable D call. Germline values: CDR1 MGHRA, CDR2 YSYEKL. There are 13 residues in the CDR3. The V and J ends lost 0 bases and 6 bases respectively, with 9 bases between them. The CDR3 coding sequence is TGCGCCAGCAGCCAAGATTTCCAGGTCGAGCAGTACTTC. It encodes CASSQDFQVEQYF.

The sample holds many counts of this clonotype. The chain has TRBV10-3 and TRBJ2-5; D is unresolved. The germline V gene has CDR1 ENHRY and CDR2 SYGVKD. V shed 2 bases and J shed 2 bases, with 12 bases lying between them. This CDR3 region has 15 residues. CDR3 region: CAISEPGRIQETQYF. The CDR3 bases are TGTGCCATCAGTGAGCCCGGACGGATACAAGAGACCCAGTACTTC.

This clonotype was detected ten times or more. The chain carries TRBV20-1 and TRBJ2-1; TRBD2 might be the D (6 bases). The CDR3 totals 16 residues. The ends were cut back, 0 bases at V and 0 bases at J, with 12 bases in the middle. The germline V gene has CDR1 DFQATT and CDR2 SNEGSKA (reference sequence). Written as DNA, the CDR3 is TGCAGTGCTAGAGAGGGAGCGGGCCGCTCCTACAATGAGCAGTTCTTC. This translates into CSAREGAGRSYNEQFF.

Ten or more counts support this clonotype. CDR3 sequence (DNA): TGTGCCAGCTCACGTGGGACTAGCGCATACAATGAGCAGTTCTTC. It encodes CASSRGTSAYNEQFF. This chain links TRBV18 with TRBJ2-1; 10 nucleotides match TRBD2. Trimming took 4 bases from V and 4 from J; bases not matched to a gene: 4. This CDR3 contains 15 residues. The germline CDR1 and CDR2 sequences are KGHSH and LQKENI.

The chain employs TRBV4-1 and TRBJ1-1; no definite D call. Germline V CDR1 and CDR2: MGHRA, YSYEKL. V lost 1 base, J lost 0 bases, and 15 bases lay in between. The CDR3 consists of 17 residues. Here the CDR3 DNA reads TGCGCCAGCAGCCAAGGTCTGGCAGGCATTATGAACACTGAAGCTTTCTTT. It codes for CASSQGLAGIMNTEAFF.

This clonotype was counted at least ten times. This sequence joins TRBV20-1 and TRBJ1-6, with D possibly TRBD1 on 5 matching bases. CDR3 length: 15 amino acids. The germline V and J ends were trimmed by 0 bases and 4 bases, with 10 bases remaining between them. Looked up from germline, CDR1 is DFQATT and CDR2 is SNEGSKA (reference sequence). Here the CDR3 DNA reads TGCAGTGCTAGAGATCACGGGGGGTATAATTCACCCCTCCACTTT. Amino acids: CSARDHGGYNSPLHF.

This clonotype has a count of ten or more. The CDR3 sequence: CASLKTGTMETQYF. In DNA, the CDR3 is TGTGCCAGTTTGAAAACAGGGACTATGGAGACCCAGTACTTC. The chain recombines TRBV6-1 with TRBJ2-5; D possibly corresponds to TRBD2 (7 bases). V was cut by 9 bases and J by 5 bases, with 19 bases left in between. This CDR3 contains 14 residues. Germline CDR1 reads MNHNS; CDR2 reads SASEGT.

This clonotype appeared many times. The genes are TRBV18 and TRBJ2-5; D possibly corresponds to TRBD1 (7 bases). The germline gives CDR1 KGHSH, CDR2 LQKENI. The CDR3 has 15 residues. Trimming removed 4 bases at V and 2 bases at J, with 14 bases between. The CDR3 region is CASSRAGGTQETQYF. The DNA of the CDR3 is TGTGCCAGCTCACGAGCAGGGGGGACACAAGAGACCCAGTACTTC. The variable domain in full, with the rest retrieved from reference TRBV18 and TRBJ2-5, is NAGVMQNPRHLVRRRGQEARLRCSPMKGHSHVYWYRQLPEEGLKFMVYLQKENIIDESGMPKERFSAEFPKEGPSILRIQQVVRGDSAAYFCASSRAGGTQETQYFGPGTRLLVL.

This clonotype occurred a few times. The rearrangement uses TRBV9 and TRBJ1-3, with D tentatively TRBD1 (5 bases). Germline CDR1 SGDLS, CDR2 YYNGEE. The CDR3 contains 16 residues. The ends were cut back, 0 bases at V and 2 bases at J, with 12 bases in the middle. For the CDR3, the DNA is TGTGCCAGCAGCGTAGGGAGTCGGGGGGCTGGAAACACCATATATTTT. It encodes CASSVGSRGAGNTIYF.

The chain employs TRBV28 and TRBJ2-5; 8 nucleotides line up with TRBD1. Per the germline V gene, CDR1 is MDHEN and CDR2 is SYDVKM. The V and J ends lost 4 bases and 0 bases, in that order; junction bases with no gene match: 1. CDR3 size: 14 residues. The CDR3 DNA follows: TGTGCCAGCAGTTCGGGACAGGACCAAGAGACCCAGTACTTC. Translation gives CASSSGQDQETQYF.

This clonotype was counted many times. The chain links TRBV2 to TRBJ2-7; TRBD1 matches at 7 bases. Germline V CDR1 and CDR2: SNHLY, FYNNEI. This CDR3 is built from 14 residues. J lost 3 bases, V lost 6 bases, and 8 bases had no gene match. The CDR3 loop reads CASRDRIGNYEQYF. The CDR3, as DNA: TGTGCCAGCAGGGACAGGATAGGGAACTACGAGCAGTACTTC.

V is TRBV7-8 and J is TRBJ2-3, with 8 bases identical to TRBD2. V gave up 2 bases and J gave up 2 bases; unmatched junction bases: 3. The CDR3 has 15 amino acids. Germline CDR1 is SGHVS and CDR2 is FQNEAQ. DNA for the CDR3: TGTGCCAGCAGCTTATCGGGAGGGACCACAGATACGCAGTATTTT. It codes for CASSLSGGTTDTQYF.

This clonotype was picked up many times. The chain joins TRBV20-1 to TRBJ2-5, with 12 bases aligning to TRBD2. CDR1 is DFQATT, CDR2 SNEGSKA, per germline (reference sequence). Germline trimming cut 1 base from V and 5 bases from J; bases unmatched to any gene: 5. The CDR3 length is 15 residues. CDR3 sequence reads: CSARGSLAGGETQYF. The CDR3 coding sequence is TGCAGTGCTAGAGGTTCTCTAGCGGGAGGGGAGACCCAGTACTTC.

This clonotype has at least ten counts. The rearrangement links TRBV2 to TRBJ2-5, with D possibly TRBD2 on 5 matching bases. V shed 2 bases and J shed 0 bases, with 19 bases lying between them. Looked up from germline, CDR1 is SNHLY and CDR2 is FYNNEI. This CDR3 comprises 18 residues. The DNA for the CDR3 is TGTGCCAGCAGTGAAATAGACTATCCCCCTCAGAACCAAGAGACCCAGTACTTC. Its translation is CASSEIDYPPQNQETQYF.

This clonotype was picked up a small number of times. V usage is TRBV29-1 and J usage is TRBJ2-1; no firm D call. The CDR3 runs 12 residues. The germline gives CDR1 SQVTM, CDR2 ANQGSEA. Trimming left V 6 bases short and J 6 bases short, with 12 bases between. As DNA, the CDR3 is TGCAGCGTCGAAAGGCAGACCAATGAGCAGTTCTTC. Its translation: CSVERQTNEQFF.

V usage is TRBV11-3 and J usage is TRBJ2-7; 9 bases match TRBD1. CDR1 is SGHNT and CDR2 is YENEEA in the germline V gene. The V gene end was trimmed by 5 bases and the J gene end by 4 bases; junction bases not matched to a gene: 6. This CDR3 has 14 amino acids. In DNA form, the CDR3 reads TGTGCCAGCAGCCTTGACAGGGGGAATTACGAGCAGTACTTC. This gives the protein CASSLDRGNYEQYF.

Details on this clonotype: A read error may be the cause here, since a much bigger clone is one base away. The gene calls are TRBV28 and TRBJ2-5; D unresolved. Trimming shortened V by 8 bases and J by 3 bases, and 10 bases separated the two germline ends. This CDR3 has 12 amino acids. Germline V lookup: CDR1 MDHEN, CDR2 SYDVKM. Here the CDR3 reads CASHSEEETQYF. The CDR3, as DNA: TGTGCCAGCCACTCAGAAGAAGAGACCCAGTACTTC.

This clonotype has a count of ten or more. The J gene is TRBJ2-3, the V gene TRBV5-4; D possibly corresponds to TRBD2 (5 bases). This CDR3 contains 14 residues. V lost 4 bases, J lost 2 bases, and 11 bases lay in between. Germline loops: CDR1 SGHNT, CDR2 YYREEE (reference sequence). CDR3: CASSQERFTDTQYF. The CDR3 DNA reads TGTGCCAGCAGCCAGGAGCGGTTCACAGATACGCAGTATTTT.

This chain uses TRBV4-1 with TRBJ1-2; tentatively, D is TRBD1 (6 bases). Per germline, CDR1 MGHRA and CDR2 YSYEKL. The CDR3 runs to 15 residues. With 4 bases removed from V and 4 bases from J, the gap between germline ends came to 16 bases. CDR3 sequence reads: CASSPRTRGFYGYTF. The CDR3, as DNA: TGCGCCAGCAGCCCTCGGACGAGGGGGTTCTATGGCTACACCTTC.

The V call is TRBV2, the J call TRBJ2-7, with 10 positions matching TRBD2. This CDR3 comprises 14 residues. V trimming: 6 bases; J trimming: 4 bases; junction bases outside the gene matches: 6. Germline-derived CDR1 and CDR2 are SNHLY and FYNNEI. CDR3: CASSLAGAGYEQYF. The CDR3, as DNA: TGTGCCAGCAGCCTAGCGGGAGCAGGGTACGAGCAGTACTTC.

In the case of this clonotype: A much bigger clone sits one base away, suggesting this may be a read error. V gene TRBV28 combines with J gene TRBJ2-3; 13 bases fit TRBD2. This CDR3 has 17 amino acids. The germline V gene has CDR1 MDHEN and CDR2 SYDVKM. Trimming cost V 3 bases and J 8 bases; bases outside gene matches: 11. DNA of the CDR3: TGTGCCAGCAGTTTCTTCCCACTAGCGGGAGGGCCAGGTACGCAGTATTTT. Its translation is CASSFFPLAGGPGTQYF.

This rearrangement joins TRBV9 to TRBJ2-1, with D tentatively TRBD2 (5 bases). The germline gives CDR1 SGDLS, CDR2 YYNGEE. V lost 0 bases to trimming and J lost 2 bases, with 12 bases between them. This CDR3 has 16 amino acids. CDR3 sequence reads: CASSVGLTLTYNEQFF. CDR3 sequence (DNA): TGTGCCAGCAGCGTAGGACTAACCCTGACCTACAATGAGCAGTTCTTC.